This T cell receptor (beta chain) derives from a study of T-cell reconstitution after alpha-beta-depleted transplantation in children. This clonotype was seen a few times. Library preparation (for TCRbeta) was performed with unique molecular identifiers. One entry per CDR3 protein, called by TCRdb with MiXCR from the PCR reads. Here the sample spans around 400,000 distinct CDR3 sequences, around 20% being singletons. V was trimmed by 5 bases and J by 3 bases, leaving 17 bases between them. From germline, CDR1 is SGHTA and CDR2 FQGNSA. The CDR3 contains 15 residues. The TCR was taken from a human donor who donated a stem cell graft to a child with acute myeloid leukemia. J is TRBJ2-7 and V is TRBV7-2; maybe TRBD1 (6 bases). The material sequenced was PBMCs from the stem cell graft donor, taken from the stem cell graft. CDR3 DNA sequence: TGTGCCAGCAGCACCGAGACACAGGGTTACTACGAGCAGTACTTC. It codes for CASSTETQGYYEQYF.